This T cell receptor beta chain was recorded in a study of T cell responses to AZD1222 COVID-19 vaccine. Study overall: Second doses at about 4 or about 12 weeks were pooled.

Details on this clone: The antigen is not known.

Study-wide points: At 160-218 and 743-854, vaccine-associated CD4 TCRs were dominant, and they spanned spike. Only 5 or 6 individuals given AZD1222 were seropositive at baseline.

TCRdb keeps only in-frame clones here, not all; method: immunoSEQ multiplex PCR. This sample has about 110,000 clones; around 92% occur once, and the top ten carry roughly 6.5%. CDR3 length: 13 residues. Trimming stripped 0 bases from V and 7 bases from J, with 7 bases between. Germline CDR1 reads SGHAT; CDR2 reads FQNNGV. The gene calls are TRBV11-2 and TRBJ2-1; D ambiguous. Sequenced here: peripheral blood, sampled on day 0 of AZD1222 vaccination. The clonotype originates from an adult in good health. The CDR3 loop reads CASSLDRPNEQFF. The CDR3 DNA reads TGTGCCAGCAGCTTAGACCGCCCTAATGAGCAGTTCTTC.